This T cell receptor (beta chain) originates from a study of OX40 agonist ivuxolimab in advanced cancers. About the study: Ivuxolimab, which is an agonistic anti-OX40 (CD134) antibody, was administered to the patients.

Study findings and constraints: Expanded peripheral T cells had an undetermined antigen specificity.

In regard to this clone: Its antigen is still unknown.

The method was immunoSEQ multiplex PCR; TCRdb's version includes in-frame clones alone and lacks a portion of them. The table includes some 82,000 clones, 94% detected once. V lost 5 bases, J lost 5 bases, and 15 bases lay in between. Germline assignment: CDR1 MDHEN and CDR2 SYDVKM. The CDR3 spans 14 residues. The J gene is TRBJ2-5, the V gene TRBV28, with D uncertain. The sample consisted of CD4+ or CD8+ T cells sorted from blood, taken in a trial of the OX40 agonist ivuxolimab. This sequence was found in an adult with an advanced solid tumor such as melanoma, head and neck, liver or kidney cancer. CDR3 DNA: TGTGCCAGCAGTCGCCCCGGAGACGGGGAGACCCAGTACTTC. Its protein product is CASSRPGDGETQYF.